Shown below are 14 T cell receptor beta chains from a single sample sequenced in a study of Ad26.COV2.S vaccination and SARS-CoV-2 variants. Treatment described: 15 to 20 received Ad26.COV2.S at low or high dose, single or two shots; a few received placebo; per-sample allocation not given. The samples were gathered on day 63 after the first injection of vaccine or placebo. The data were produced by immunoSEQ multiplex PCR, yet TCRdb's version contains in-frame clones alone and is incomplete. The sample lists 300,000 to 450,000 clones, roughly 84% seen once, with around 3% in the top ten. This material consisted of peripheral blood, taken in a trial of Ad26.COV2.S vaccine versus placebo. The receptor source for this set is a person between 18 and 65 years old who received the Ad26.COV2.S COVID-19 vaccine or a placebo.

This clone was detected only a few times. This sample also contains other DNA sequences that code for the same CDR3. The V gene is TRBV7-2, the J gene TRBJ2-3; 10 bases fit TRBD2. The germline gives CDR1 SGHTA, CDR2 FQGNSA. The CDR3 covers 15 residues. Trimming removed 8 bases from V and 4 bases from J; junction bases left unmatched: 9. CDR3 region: CASSLSGGAADTQYF. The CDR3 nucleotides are TGTGCCAGCTCTCTAAGCGGGGGGGCGGCAGATACGCAGTATTTT. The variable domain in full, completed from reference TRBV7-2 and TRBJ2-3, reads GAGVSQSPSNKVTEKGKDVELRCDPISGHTALYWYRQSLGQGLEFLIYFQGNSAPDKSGLPSDRFSAERTGGSVSTLTIQRTQQEDSAVYLCASSLSGGAADTQYFGPGTRLTVL.

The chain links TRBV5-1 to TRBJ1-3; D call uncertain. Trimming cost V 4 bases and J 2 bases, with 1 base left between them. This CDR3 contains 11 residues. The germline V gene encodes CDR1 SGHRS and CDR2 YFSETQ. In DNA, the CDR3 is TGCGCCAGCAGCCCTGGAAACACCATATATTTT. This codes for CASSPGNTIYF.

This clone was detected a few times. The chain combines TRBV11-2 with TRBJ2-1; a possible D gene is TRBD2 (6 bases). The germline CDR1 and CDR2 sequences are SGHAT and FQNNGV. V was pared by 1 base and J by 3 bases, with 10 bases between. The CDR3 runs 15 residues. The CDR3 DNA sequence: TGTGCCAGCAGCTTAGTACGGGAGCGCTACAATGAGCAGTTCTTC. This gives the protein CASSLVRERYNEQFF.

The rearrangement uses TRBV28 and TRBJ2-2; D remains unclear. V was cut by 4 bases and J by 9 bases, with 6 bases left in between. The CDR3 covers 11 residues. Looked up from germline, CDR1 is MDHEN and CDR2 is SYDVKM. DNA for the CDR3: TGTGCCAGCAGTTCCGCCCGGGAGCTGTTTTTT. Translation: CASSSARELFF.

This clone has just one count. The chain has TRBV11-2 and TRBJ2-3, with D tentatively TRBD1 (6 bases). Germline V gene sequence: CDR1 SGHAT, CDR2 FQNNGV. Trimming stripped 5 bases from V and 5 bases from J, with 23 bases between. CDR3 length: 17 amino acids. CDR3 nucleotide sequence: TGTGCCAGCAGCGACCGGGGCAGGGGCTCCCGCGGAGATACGCAGTATTTT. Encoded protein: CASSDRGRGSRGDTQYF.

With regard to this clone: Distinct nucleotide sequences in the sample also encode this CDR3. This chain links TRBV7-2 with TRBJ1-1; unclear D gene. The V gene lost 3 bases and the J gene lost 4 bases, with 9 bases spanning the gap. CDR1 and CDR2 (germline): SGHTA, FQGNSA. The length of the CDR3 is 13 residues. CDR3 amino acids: CASSFKGGTEAFF. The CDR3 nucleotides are TGTGCCAGCAGCTTCAAGGGTGGCACTGAAGCTTTCTTT.

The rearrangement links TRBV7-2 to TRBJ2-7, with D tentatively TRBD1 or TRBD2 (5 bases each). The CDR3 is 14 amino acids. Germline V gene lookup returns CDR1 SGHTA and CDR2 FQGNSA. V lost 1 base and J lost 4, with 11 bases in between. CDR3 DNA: TGTGCCAGCAGCTTAGGAGGGAAGGGGTACGAGCAGTACTTC. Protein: CASSLGGKGYEQYF.

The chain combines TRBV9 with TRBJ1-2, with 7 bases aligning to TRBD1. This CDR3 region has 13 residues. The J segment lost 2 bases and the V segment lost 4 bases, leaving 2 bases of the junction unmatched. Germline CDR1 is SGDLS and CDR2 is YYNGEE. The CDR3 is CASSKDRNYGYTF. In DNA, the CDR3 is TGTGCCAGCAGCAAGGACAGGAACTATGGCTACACCTTC. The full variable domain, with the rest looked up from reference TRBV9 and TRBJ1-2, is DSGVTQTPKHLITATGQRVTLRCSPRSGDLSVYWYQQSLDQGLQFLIQYYNGEERAKGNILERFSAQQFPDLHSELNLSSLELGDSALYFCASSKDRNYGYTFGSGTRLTVV.

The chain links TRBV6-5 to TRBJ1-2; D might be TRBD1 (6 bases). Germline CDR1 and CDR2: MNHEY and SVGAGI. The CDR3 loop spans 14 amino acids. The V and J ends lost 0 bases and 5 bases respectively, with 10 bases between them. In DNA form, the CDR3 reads TGTGCCAGCAGTTACTCACGGGGGCCGTATGGCTACACCTTC. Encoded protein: CASSYSRGPYGYTF.

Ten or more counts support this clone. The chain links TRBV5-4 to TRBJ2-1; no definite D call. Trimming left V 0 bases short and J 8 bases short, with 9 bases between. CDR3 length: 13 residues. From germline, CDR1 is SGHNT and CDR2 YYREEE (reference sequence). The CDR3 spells CASSLDTFDEQFF. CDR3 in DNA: TGTGCCAGCAGCTTGGACACCTTCGATGAGCAGTTCTTC.

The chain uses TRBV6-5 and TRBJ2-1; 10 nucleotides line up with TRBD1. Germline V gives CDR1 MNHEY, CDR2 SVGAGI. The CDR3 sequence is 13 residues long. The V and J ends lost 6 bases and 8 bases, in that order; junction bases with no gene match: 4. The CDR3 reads CASRFGQGDEQFF. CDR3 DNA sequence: TGTGCCAGCAGATTTGGACAGGGGGATGAGCAGTTCTTC.

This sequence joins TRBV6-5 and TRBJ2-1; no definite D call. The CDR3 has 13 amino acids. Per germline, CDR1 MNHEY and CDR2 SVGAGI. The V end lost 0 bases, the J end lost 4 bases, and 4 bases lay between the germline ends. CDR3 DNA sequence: TGTGCCAGCAGTTACTCGATTTACAATGAGCAGTTCTTC. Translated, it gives CASSYSIYNEQFF.

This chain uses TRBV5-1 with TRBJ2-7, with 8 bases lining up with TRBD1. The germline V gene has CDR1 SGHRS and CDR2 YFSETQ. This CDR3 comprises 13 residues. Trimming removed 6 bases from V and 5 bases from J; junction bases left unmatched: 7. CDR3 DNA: TGCGCCAGCACCGGGACAGGTACCGACGAGCAGTACTTC. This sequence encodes CASTGTGTDEQYF. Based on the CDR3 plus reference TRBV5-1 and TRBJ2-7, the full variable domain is KAGVTQTPRYLIKTRGQQVTLSCSPISGHRSVSWYQQTPGQGLQFLFEYFSETQRNKGNFPGRFSGRQFSNSRSEMNVSTLELGDSALYLCASTGTGTDEQYFGPGTRLTVT.

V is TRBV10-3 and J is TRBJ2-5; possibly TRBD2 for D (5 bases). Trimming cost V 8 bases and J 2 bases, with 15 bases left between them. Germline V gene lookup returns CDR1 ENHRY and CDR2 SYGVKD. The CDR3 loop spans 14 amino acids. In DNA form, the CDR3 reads TGTGCCATCCGAGAAGCTGGACTGCAAGAGACCCAGTACTTC. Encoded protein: CAIREAGLQETQYF.